The present T cell receptor (beta chain) was sequenced within a study of T cell clusters in autoimmune cytopenias. Findings and limits, study-wide: No cluster-lack signature appeared between secondary cytopenia and chronic lymphocytic leukemia patients, apparently due to lymphoma masking. The T cell clusters were defined only in silico, without experimental functional validation. TRB repertoire shifts in secondary cytopenia and chronic lymphocytic leukemia mostly reflected lymphoma, not autoimmunity.

Germline assignment: CDR1 KGHSH and CDR2 LQKENI. This CDR3 contains 13 residues. TRB rearrangements were amplified by touch-down multiplex PCR with mixed TRB-A/B primers. TCRdb re-analyzed the multiplex PCR reads; it lists each CDR3 protein once, without DNA. Its table records over 10,000 distinct CDR3 sequences. TRB was amplified from about 250 ng of peripheral blood genomic DNA per sample. In regard to this clonotype: The antigen is not known.

The material sequenced was peripheral blood. The chain joins TRBV18 to TRBJ2-3. This clonotype originated in a human donor with an autoimmune cytopenia or autoimmune hepatitis (not recorded which). The CDR3 here is CASSPASRDTQYF.